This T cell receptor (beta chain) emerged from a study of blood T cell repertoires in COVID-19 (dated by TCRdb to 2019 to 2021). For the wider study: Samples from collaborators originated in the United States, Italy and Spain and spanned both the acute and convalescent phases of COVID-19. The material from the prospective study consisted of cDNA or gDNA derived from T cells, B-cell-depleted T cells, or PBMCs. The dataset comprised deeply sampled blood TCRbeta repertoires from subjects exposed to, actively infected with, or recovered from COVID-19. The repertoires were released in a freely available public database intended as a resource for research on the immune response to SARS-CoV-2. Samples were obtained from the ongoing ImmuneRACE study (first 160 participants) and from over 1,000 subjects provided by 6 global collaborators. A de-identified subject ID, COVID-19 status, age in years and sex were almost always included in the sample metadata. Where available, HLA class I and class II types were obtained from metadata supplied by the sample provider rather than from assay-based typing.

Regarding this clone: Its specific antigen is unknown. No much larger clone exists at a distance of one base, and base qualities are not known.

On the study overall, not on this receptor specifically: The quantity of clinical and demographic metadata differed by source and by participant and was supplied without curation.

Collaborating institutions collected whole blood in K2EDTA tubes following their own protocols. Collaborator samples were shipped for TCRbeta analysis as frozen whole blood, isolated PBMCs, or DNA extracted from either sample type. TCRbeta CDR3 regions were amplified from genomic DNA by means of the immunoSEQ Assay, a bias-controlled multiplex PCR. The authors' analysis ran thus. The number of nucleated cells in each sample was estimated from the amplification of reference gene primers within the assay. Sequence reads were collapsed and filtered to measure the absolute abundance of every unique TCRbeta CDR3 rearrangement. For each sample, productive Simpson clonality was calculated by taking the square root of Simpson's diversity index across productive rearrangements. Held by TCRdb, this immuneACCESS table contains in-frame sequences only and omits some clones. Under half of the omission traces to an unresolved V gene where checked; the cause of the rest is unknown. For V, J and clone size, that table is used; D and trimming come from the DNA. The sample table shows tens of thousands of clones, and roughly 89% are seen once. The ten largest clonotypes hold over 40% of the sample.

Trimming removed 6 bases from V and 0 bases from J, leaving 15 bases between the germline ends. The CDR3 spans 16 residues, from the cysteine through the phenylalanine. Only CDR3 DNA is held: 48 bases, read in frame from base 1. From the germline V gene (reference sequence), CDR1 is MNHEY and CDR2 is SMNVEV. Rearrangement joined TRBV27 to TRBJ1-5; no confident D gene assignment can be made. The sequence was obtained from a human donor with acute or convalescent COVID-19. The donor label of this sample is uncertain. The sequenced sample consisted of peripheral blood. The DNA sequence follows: TGTGCCAGCAGACCGAGTGGTGTAACTAGCAATCAGCCCCAGCATTTT. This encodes CASRPSGVTSNQPQHF.